A selection of T cell receptor beta chains follows, all from one sample in a study of blood T cells in healthy people across ages. A single record per CDR3 protein comes from TCRdb applying MiXCR to the 5' RACE reads. The data contain around 1,000,000 distinct CDR3 sequences, less than 25% of them singletons. This sample was also put to use in a study of T cells of mothers and their children.

The sequencing input was blood. These TCRs come from a girl aged 2 to 10 in good health. Each CDR3 is given with its conserved first and last residue. The order of the fields is D gene, J gene, V gene, clone size, CDR3 protein, CDR3 DNA. The D gene is left open where the match is weak. Part of the rows lack a size; the others show once, few, many or a class for expanded clones.

NA	TRBJ1-1	TRBV28	NA	CASSFEIGQPNTEAFF	TGTGCCAGCAGTTTTGAGATAGGACAGCCGAACACTGAAGCTTTCTTT
NA	TRBJ2-3	TRBV29-1	NA	CSVGGSYTDTQYF	TGCAGCGTTGGAGGGAGCTACACAGATACGCAGTATTTT
TRBD1	TRBJ2-1	TRBV3-1	NA	CASSPGTGAFNEQFF	TGTGCCAGCAGCCCCGGGACAGGGGCGTTCAATGAGCAGTTCTTC
TRBD1	TRBJ2-7	TRBV7-2	NA	CASSPHGTGAYEQYF	TGTGCCAGCAGCCCGCACGGGACAGGGGCATACGAGCAGTACTTC
TRBD2	TRBJ2-1	TRBV7-3	few	CASSVGLAGVEQFF	TGTGCCAGCAGCGTCGGACTAGCGGGAGTCGAGCAGTTCTTC
NA	TRBJ2-5	TRBV29-1	NA	CSVPTGKETQYF	TGCAGCGTCCCAACGGGGAAAGAGACCCAGTACTTC
TRBD1	TRBJ2-6	TRBV24-1	NA	CATSEDRGTPGANVLTF	TGTGCCACCAGTGAGGACAGGGGGACCCCTGGGGCCAACGTCCTGACTTTC
NA	TRBJ1-1	TRBV5-1	few	CASKEGPANTEAFF	TGCGCCAGCAAAGAGGGGCCCGCGAACACTGAAGCTTTCTTT
TRBD1	TRBJ2-5	TRBV15	NA	CATSRAPSGTGESETQYF	TGTGCCACCAGCAGAGCCCCTTCCGGGACAGGGGAGTCCGAGACCCAGTACTTC
TRBD2	TRBJ2-2	TRBV20-1	many	CSARDFAGGLTGELFF	TGCAGTGCTAGAGACTTCGCGGGGGGGCTCACCGGGGAGCTGTTTTTT
NA	TRBJ1-1	TRBV12-3/TRBV12-4	many	CASSPRGTEAFF	TGTGCCAGCAGCCCCCGGGGGACTGAAGCTTTCTTT
TRBD2	TRBJ2-1	TRBV29-1	NA	CSVESGTHYNEQFF	TGCAGCGTTGAAAGCGGGACGCACTACAATGAGCAGTTCTTC
TRBD2	TRBJ2-2	TRBV28	NA	CASMVASGRRVIGGELFF	TGTGCCAGCATGGTGGCTAGCGGGAGGAGAGTTATCGGCGGGGAGCTGTTTTTT
NA	TRBJ2-7	TRBV5-1	NA	CASSRLGLEPYEQYF	TGCGCCAGCAGCCGCCTCGGGCTAGAGCCCTACGAGCAGTACTTC
NA	TRBJ2-1	TRBV6-5	NA	CASMSRVHEQFF	TGTGCCAGCATGAGCAGGGTACATGAGCAGTTCTTC
NA	TRBJ1-1	TRBV24-1	NA	CATSSDQNTEAFF	TGTGCCACCAGCTCTGACCAGAACACTGAAGCTTTCTTT
TRBD1	TRBJ1-2	TRBV7-9	few	CASLGTDRTNYGYTF	TGTGCCAGCCTCGGGACAGACAGAACCAACTATGGCTACACCTTC
NA	TRBJ2-7	TRBV7-9	NA	CASSHHRDRGSYEQYF	TGTGCCAGCAGCCACCACCGGGATAGAGGCAGCTACGAGCAGTACTTC
TRBD2	TRBJ2-2	TRBV20-1	many	CSARDPASGLTGELFF	TGCAGTGCTAGAGATCCGGCTAGCGGGCTCACCGGGGAGCTGTTTTTT
NA	TRBJ1-5	TRBV27	few	CASSLPKGPQHF	TGTGCCAGCAGTTTACCCAAGGGACCCCAGCATTTT
TRBD2	TRBJ2-7	TRBV6-5	NA	CASSLYSGHTYEQYF	TGTGCCAGCAGCCTATATAGCGGGCACACCTACGAGCAGTACTTC
NA	TRBJ1-5	TRBV28	NA	CVSSFTGSNQPQHF	TGTGTCAGCAGTTTTACCGGCAGCAATCAGCCCCAGCATTTT
TRBD1	TRBJ2-7	TRBV11-2	few	CASSDLRQGMSEQYF	TGTGCCAGCAGCGATCTCCGACAGGGGATGAGCGAGCAGTACTTC
TRBD1	TRBJ1-4	TRBV4-1	NA	CASSPLGEGQTNEKLFF	TGCGCCAGCAGCCCCCTTGGGGAGGGACAGACTAATGAAAAACTGTTTTTT
TRBD2	TRBJ2-5	TRBV11-2	few	CASTAIGTSGKETQYF	TGTGCCAGCACCGCGATTGGGACTAGCGGGAAAGAGACCCAGTACTTC
NA	TRBJ2-6	TRBV4-3	few	CASSQAPWRVRSGANVLTF	TGCGCCAGCAGCCAAGCCCCGTGGAGGGTGAGGTCTGGGGCCAACGTCCTGACTTTC
NA	TRBJ1-2	TRBV5-6	few	CASSLLETSNYGYTF	TGTGCCAGCAGCTTGTTGGAGACCTCTAACTATGGCTACACCTTC
TRBD1	TRBJ2-1	TRBV7-6	NA	CASSLGSWDRADNEQFF	TGTGCCAGCAGCTTAGGTTCGTGGGACAGGGCTGACAATGAGCAGTTCTTC
NA	TRBJ1-1	TRBV7-2	NA	CASSSPAQGPEAFF	TGTGCCAGCAGCTCCCCGGCCCAGGGGCCTGAAGCTTTCTTT
TRBD1	TRBJ1-3	TRBV28	few	CASSPDDRGGNTIYF	TGTGCCAGCAGCCCGGATGACAGGGGAGGAAACACCATATATTTT
NA	TRBJ2-5	TRBV4-3	few	CASSQSRFLGETQYF	TGCGCCAGCAGCCAATCGAGATTTTTGGGAGAGACCCAGTACTTC
TRBD2	TRBJ2-7	TRBV6-6	NA	CASSKTSGTYEQYF	TGTGCCAGCAGCAAGACTAGCGGTACCTACGAGCAGTACTTC
TRBD1	TRBJ2-7	TRBV12-3/TRBV12-4	NA	CATGQGRNEQYF	TGTGCCACCGGACAGGGTCGGAACGAGCAGTACTTC
NA	TRBJ2-3	TRBV27	few	CASSLSSRGLDTQYF	TGTGCCAGCAGTTTATCGAGTCGGGGGTTGGATACGCAGTATTTT
NA	TRBJ2-5	TRBV11-1	NA	CASSYPGTQETQYF	TGTGCCAGCAGTTATCCCGGGACACAAGAGACCCAGTACTTC
NA	TRBJ1-4	TRBV15	NA	CATSSGDGLNEKLFF	TGTGCCACCAGCAGTGGAGACGGTCTCAATGAAAAACTGTTTTTT
NA	TRBJ2-1	TRBV29-1	few	CSVPISATEKFF	TGCAGCGTCCCCATTTCGGCCACCGAGAAGTTCTTC
NA	TRBJ2-1	TRBV3-1	NA	CASSPIILSLWNEQFF	TGTGCCAGCAGCCCTATAATCCTTTCCCTCTGGAATGAGCAGTTCTTC
NA	TRBJ2-7	TRBV3-1	NA	CASSQVARSSYEQYF	TGTGCCAGCAGCCAGGTGGCTCGGAGCTCCTACGAGCAGTACTTC
NA	TRBJ2-7	TRBV9	NA	CASSVGGATYEQYF	TGTGCCAGCAGCGTAGGGGGGGCCACCTACGAGCAGTACTTC
NA	TRBJ1-1	TRBV11-2	NA	CASSLESPGWTNTEAFF	TGTGCCAGCAGCTTAGAAAGCCCAGGGTGGACAAACACTGAAGCTTTCTTT
NA	TRBJ2-2	TRBV4-3	few	CASQPSRGTGELFF	TGCGCCAGCCAGCCAAGTCGGGGAACCGGGGAGCTGTTTTTT
NA	TRBJ2-7	TRBV28	NA	CASSLRLGLFMSYEQYF	TGTGCCAGCAGTCTCCGGCTAGGACTCTTTATGTCTTACGAGCAGTACTTC
TRBD1	TRBJ2-4	TRBV28	NA	CASRNRDRSNIQYF	TGTGCCAGCAGGAACCGGGACAGATCTAACATTCAGTACTTC
NA	TRBJ2-2	TRBV20-1	NA	CSVGATANTGELFF	TGCAGTGTAGGGGCGACCGCGAACACCGGGGAGCTGTTTTTT
NA	TRBJ2-3	TRBV12-3/TRBV12-4	few	CASSLIVADTQYF	TGTGCCAGCAGTCTAATAGTCGCAGATACGCAGTATTTT